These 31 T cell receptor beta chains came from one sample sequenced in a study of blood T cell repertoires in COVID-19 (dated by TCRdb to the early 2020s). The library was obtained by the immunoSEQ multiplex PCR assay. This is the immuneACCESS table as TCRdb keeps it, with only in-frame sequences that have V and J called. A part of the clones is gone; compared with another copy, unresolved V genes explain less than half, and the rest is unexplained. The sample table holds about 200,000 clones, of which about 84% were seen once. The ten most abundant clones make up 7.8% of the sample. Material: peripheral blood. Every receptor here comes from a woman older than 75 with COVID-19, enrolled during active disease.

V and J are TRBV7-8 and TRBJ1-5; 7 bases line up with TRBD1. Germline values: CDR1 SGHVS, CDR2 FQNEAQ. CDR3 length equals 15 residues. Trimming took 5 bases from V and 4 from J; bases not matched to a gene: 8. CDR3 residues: CASSTPGQTNQPQHF. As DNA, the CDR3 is TGTGCCAGCAGCACCCCGGGACAGACAAATCAGCCCCAGCATTTT.

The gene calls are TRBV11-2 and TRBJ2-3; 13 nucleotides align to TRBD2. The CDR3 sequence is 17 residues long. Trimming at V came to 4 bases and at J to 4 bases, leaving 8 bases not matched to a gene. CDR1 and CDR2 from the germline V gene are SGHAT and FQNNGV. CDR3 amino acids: CASSSPRTSGRPDTQYF. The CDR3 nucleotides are TGTGCCAGCAGCTCCCCGAGGACTAGCGGGAGACCAGATACGCAGTATTTT.

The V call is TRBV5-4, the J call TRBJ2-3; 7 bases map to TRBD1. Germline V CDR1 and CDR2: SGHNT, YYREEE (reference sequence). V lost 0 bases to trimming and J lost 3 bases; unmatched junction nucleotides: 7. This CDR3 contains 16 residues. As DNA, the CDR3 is TGTGCCAGCAGCTTGGCGGCCTACAGGGGTACAGATACGCAGTATTTT. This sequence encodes CASSLAAYRGTDTQYF.

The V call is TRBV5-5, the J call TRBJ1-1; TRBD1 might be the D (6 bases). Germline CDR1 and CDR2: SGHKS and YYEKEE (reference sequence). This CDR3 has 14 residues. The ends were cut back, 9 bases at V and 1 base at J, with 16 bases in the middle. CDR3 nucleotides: TGTGCCAACAACACAGGGTATCCGAACACTGAAGCTTTCTTT. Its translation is CANNTGYPNTEAFF.

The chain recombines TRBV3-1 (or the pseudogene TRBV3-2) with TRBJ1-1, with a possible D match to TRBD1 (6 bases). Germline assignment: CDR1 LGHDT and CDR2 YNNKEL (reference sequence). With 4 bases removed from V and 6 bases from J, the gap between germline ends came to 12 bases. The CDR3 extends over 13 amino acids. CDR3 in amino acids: CASSRWEGAEAFF. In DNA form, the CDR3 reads TGTGCCAGCAGCCGTTGGGAGGGGGCTGAAGCTTTCTTT.

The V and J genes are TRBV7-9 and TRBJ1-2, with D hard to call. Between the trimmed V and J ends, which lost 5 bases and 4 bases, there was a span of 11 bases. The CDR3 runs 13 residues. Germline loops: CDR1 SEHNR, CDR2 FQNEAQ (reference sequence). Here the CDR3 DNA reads TGTGCCAGCAGCCAATCAGCGCTCTATGGCTACACCTTC. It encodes CASSQSALYGYTF.

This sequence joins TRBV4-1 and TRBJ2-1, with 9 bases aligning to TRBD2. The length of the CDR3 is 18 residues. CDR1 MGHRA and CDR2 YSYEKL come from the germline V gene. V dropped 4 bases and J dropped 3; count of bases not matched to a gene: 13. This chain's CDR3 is CASSLRVIAGVSYNEQFF. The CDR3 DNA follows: TGCGCCAGCAGCCTTCGAGTGATAGCGGGAGTTAGCTACAATGAGCAGTTCTTC.

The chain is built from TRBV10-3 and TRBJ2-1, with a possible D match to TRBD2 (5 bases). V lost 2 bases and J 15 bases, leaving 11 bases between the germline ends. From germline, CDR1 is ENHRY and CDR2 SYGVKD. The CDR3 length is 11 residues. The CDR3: CAISEIGAGFF. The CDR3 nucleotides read TGTGCCATCAGTGAGATCGGCGCGGGGTTCTTC.

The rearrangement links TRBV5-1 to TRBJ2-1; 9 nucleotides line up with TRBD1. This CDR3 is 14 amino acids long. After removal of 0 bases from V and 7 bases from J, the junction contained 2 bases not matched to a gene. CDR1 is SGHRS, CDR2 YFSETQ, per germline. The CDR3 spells CASSLDRGPNEQFF. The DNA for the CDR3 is TGCGCCAGCAGCTTGGACAGGGGGCCGAATGAGCAGTTCTTC. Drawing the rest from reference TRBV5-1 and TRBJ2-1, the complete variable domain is KAGVTQTPRYLIKTRGQQVTLSCSPISGHRSVSWYQQTPGQGLQFLFEYFSETQRNKGNFPGRFSGRQFSNSRSEMNVSTLELGDSALYLCASSLDRGPNEQFFGPGTRLTVL.

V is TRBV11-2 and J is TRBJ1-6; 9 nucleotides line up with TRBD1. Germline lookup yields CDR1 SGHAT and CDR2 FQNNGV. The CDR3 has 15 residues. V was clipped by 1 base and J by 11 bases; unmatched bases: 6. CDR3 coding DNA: TGTGCCAGCAGCTTAGGGGGACAGGGCTCGACACCCCTCCACTTT. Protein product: CASSLGGQGSTPLHF.

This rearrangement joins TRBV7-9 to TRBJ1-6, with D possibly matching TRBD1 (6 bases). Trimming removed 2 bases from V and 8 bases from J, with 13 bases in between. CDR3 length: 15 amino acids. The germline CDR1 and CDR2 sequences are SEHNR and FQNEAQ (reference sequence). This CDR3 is CASSLQGRYDSPLHF. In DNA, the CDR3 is TGTGCCAGCAGCTTACAGGGGCGGTATGATTCACCCCTCCACTTT.

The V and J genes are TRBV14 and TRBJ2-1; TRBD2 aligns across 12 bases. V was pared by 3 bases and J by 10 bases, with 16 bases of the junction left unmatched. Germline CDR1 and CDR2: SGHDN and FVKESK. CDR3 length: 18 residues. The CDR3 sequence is CASSHWVPGTSGPLEQFF. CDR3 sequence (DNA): TGTGCCAGCAGCCATTGGGTTCCTGGGACTAGCGGGCCCCTAGAGCAGTTCTTC.

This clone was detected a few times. DNA for the CDR3: TGTGCCAGCAGCCGCCGCGGACTAGCGGGAGGAAGCAGTTACGAGCAGTACTTC. Translated: CASSRRGLAGGSSYEQYF. The chain joins TRBV3-1 (or the pseudogene TRBV3-2) to TRBJ2-7; 14 bases are shared with TRBD2. Germline V CDR1 and CDR2: LGHDT, YNNKEL (reference sequence). The CDR3 totals 18 residues. J gave up 4 bases and V 4 bases, and 12 bases lay outside the gene matches.

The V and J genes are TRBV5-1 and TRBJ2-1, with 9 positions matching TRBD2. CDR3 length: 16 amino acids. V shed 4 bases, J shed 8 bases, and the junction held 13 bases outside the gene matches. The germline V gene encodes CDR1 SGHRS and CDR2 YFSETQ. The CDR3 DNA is TGCGCCAGCAGCCAAGATGGACTAGCGAGTGTCTATGAGCAGTTCTTC. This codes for CASSQDGLASVYEQFF.

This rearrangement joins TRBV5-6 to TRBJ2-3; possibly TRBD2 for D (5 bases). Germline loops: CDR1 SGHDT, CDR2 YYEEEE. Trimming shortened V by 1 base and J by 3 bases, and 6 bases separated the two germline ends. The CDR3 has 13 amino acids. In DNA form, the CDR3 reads TGTGCCAGCAGCTTGAGGAGGACAGATACGCAGTATTTT. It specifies CASSLRRTDTQYF.

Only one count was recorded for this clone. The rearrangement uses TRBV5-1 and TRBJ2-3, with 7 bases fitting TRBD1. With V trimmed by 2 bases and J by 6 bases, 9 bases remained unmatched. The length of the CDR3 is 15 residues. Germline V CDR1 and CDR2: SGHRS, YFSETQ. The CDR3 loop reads CASSFEITGVDTQYF. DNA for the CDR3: TGCGCCAGCAGCTTTGAAATTACAGGGGTTGATACGCAGTATTTT.

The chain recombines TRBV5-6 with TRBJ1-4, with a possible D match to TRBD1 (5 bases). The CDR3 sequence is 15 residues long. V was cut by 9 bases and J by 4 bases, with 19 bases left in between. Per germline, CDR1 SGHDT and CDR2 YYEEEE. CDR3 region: CATGRGGGYNEKLFF. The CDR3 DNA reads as TGTGCCACCGGCCGGGGTGGGGGGTATAATGAAAAACTGTTTTTT.

CDR3 nucleotides: TGTGCCAGCAGTTCCTCGGCTCCCAGGGGTTCACCCCTCCACTTT. Residues: CASSSSAPRGSPLHF. The chain links TRBV6-2 or TRBV6-3 to TRBJ1-6; D is perhaps TRBD1 (6 bases). The CDR3 has 15 residues. Germline V lookup: CDR1 MNHEY, CDR2 SVGEGT. V dropped 4 bases and J dropped 9 bases, with 16 bases sitting between them.

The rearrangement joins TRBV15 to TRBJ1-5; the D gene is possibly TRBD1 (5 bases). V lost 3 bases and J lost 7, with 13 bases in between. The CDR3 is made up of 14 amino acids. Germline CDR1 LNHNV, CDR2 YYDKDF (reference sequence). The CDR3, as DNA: TGTGCCACCAGCAGCCTTCAGGGATGGCAGCCCCAGCATTTT. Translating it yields CATSSLQGWQPQHF.

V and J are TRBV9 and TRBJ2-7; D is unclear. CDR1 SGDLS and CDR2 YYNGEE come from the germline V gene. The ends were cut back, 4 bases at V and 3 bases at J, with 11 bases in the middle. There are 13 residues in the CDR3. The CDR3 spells CASSKQTDYEQYF. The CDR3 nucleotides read TGTGCCAGCAGCAAACAAACAGACTACGAGCAGTACTTC.

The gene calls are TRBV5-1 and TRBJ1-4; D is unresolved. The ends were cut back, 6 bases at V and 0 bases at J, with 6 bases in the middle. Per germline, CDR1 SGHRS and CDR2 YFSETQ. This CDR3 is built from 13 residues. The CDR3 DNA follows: TGCGCCAGCATGAGATCAACTAATGAAAAACTGTTTTTT. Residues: CASMRSTNEKLFF.

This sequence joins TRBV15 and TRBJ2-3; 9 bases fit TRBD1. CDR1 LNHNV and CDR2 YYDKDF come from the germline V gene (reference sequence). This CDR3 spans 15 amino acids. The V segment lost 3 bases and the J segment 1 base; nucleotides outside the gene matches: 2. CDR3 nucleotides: TGTGCCACCAGCAGCCGGGACAGGGGCACAGATACGCAGTATTTT. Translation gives CATSSRDRGTDTQYF.

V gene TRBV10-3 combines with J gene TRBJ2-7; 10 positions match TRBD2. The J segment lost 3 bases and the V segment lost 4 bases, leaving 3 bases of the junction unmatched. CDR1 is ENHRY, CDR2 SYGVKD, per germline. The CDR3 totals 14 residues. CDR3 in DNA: TGTGCCATCAGTGGTACTAGCGGGGTCTACGAGCAGTACTTC. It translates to CAISGTSGVYEQYF.

CDR3 amino acids: CASSFTGSSYEQYF. The CDR3 DNA reads TGTGCCAGCAGCTTCACAGGGAGCTCCTACGAGCAGTACTTC. The chain is built from TRBV5-4 and TRBJ2-7; a possible D gene is TRBD1 (6 bases). CDR1 is SGHNT and CDR2 is YYREEE in the germline V gene (reference sequence). V was trimmed by 2 bases and J by 0 bases, leaving 9 bases between them. CDR3 length: 14 residues.

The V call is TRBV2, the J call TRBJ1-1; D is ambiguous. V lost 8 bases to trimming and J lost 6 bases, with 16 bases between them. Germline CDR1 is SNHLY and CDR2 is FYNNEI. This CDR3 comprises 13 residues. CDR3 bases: TGTGCCAGCGTCCTCGGACGGGGATCTGAAGCTTTCTTT. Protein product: CASVLGRGSEAFF.

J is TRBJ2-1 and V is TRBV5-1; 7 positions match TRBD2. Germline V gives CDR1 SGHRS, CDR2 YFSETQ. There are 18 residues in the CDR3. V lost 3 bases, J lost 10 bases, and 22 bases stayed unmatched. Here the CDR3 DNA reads TGCGCCAGCAGCTACCGACCCAGCCCGACGGGGGTGGGGGGGGAGCAGTTCTTC. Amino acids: CASSYRPSPTGVGGEQFF. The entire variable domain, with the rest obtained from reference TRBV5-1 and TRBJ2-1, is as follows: KAGVTQTPRYLIKTRGQQVTLSCSPISGHRSVSWYQQTPGQGLQFLFEYFSETQRNKGNFPGRFSGRQFSNSRSEMNVSTLELGDSALYLCASSYRPSPTGVGGEQFFGPGTRLTVL.

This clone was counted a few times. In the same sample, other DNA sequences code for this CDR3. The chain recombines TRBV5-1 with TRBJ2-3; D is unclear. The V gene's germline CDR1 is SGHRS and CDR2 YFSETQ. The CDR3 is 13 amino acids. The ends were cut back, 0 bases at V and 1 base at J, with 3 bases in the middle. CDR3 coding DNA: TGCGCCAGCAGCTTGGCGGGCACAGATACGCAGTATTTT. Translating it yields CASSLAGTDTQYF. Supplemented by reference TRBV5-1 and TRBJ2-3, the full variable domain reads KAGVTQTPRYLIKTRGQQVTLSCSPISGHRSVSWYQQTPGQGLQFLFEYFSETQRNKGNFPGRFSGRQFSNSRSEMNVSTLELGDSALYLCASSLAGTDTQYFGPGTRLTVL.

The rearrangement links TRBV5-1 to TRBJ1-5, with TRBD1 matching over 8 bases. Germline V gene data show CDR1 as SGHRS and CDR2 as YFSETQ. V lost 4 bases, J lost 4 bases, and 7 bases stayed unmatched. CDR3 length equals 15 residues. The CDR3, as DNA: TGCGCCAGCAGCGAGGGGACAGGTCCGAATCAGCCCCAGCATTTT. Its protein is CASSEGTGPNQPQHF.

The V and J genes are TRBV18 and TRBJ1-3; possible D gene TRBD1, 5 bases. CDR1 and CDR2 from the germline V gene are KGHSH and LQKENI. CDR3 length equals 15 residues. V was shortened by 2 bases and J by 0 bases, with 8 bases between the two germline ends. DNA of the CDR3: TGTGCCAGCTCACCAGACAGTCTCTCTGGAAACACCATATATTTT. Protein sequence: CASSPDSLSGNTIYF. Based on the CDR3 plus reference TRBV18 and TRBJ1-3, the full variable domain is NAGVMQNPRHLVRRRGQEARLRCSPMKGHSHVYWYRQLPEEGLKFMVYLQKENIIDESGMPKERFSAEFPKEGPSILRIQQVVRGDSAAYFCASSPDSLSGNTIYFGEGSWLTVV.

The CDR3 DNA sequence: TGTGCCAGCAGCTCACCGACAGGAGGTAACTATGGCTACACCTTC. Amino acid sequence: CASSSPTGGNYGYTF. The rearrangement uses TRBV3-1 (or the pseudogene TRBV3-2) and TRBJ1-2, with a weak D call TRBD1 (6 bases). The V gene's germline CDR1 is LGHDT and CDR2 YNNKEL (reference sequence). The CDR3 sequence is 15 residues long. V dropped 5 bases and J dropped 1 base, with 14 bases sitting between them.

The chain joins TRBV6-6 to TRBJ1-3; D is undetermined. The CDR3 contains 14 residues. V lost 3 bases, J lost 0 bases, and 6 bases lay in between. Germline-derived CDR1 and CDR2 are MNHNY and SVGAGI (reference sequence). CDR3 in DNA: TGTGCCAGCAGTTATACAGACTCTGGAAACACCATATATTTT. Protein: CASSYTDSGNTIYF.